This TCR beta chain was captured in a study of shared clonotypes between healthy human individuals. Study at large: CD8 memory received one plate per donor, CD8 naive two, CD4 memory three and CD4 naive three.

Whole-study findings and limits: Estimated richness values were generally larger in naive subsets than in memory subsets.

Only Caucasian adults living in Nashville, Tennessee made up the donor group. The table lists this clone with a few counts. Its antigen remains unidentified. The same CDR3 can be traced to other DNA sequences in this sample. The CDR3 has 13 residues. The germline V and J ends were trimmed by 5 bases and 1 base, with 8 bases remaining between them. Looked up from germline, CDR1 is MNHEY and CDR2 is SVGAGI. For each subset, genomic DNA was distributed in equal portions over several immunoSEQ plates. Sequencing was performed with immunoSEQ multiplex PCR; in TCRdb, only in-frame clones are kept and a portion is missing. The data contain 2.5 million or so clones, around nine tenths of them singletons.

The V call is TRBV6-5, the J call TRBJ1-1; no firm D call. The sequencing input was naive CD4+ T cells sorted from blood. Subset indicated: CD45RA+ positively selected. The TCR was taken from a young man in good health. The CDR3 protein is CASSRKGNTEAFF. CDR3 bases: TGTGCCAGCAGTCGTAAGGGGAACACTGAAGCTTTCTTT.